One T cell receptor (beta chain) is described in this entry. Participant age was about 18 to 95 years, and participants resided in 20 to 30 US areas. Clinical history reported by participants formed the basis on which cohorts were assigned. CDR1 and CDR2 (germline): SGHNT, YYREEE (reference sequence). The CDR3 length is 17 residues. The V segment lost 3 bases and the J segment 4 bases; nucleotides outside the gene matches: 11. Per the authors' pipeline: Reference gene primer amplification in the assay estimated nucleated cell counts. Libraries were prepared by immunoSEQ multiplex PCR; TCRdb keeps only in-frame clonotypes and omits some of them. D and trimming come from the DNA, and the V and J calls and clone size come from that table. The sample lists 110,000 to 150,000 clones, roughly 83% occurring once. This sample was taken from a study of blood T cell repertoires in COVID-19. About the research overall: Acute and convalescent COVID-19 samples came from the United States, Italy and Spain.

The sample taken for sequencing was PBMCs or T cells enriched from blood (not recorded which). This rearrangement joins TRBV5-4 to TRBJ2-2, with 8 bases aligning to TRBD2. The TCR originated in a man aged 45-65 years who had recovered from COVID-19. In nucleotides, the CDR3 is TGTGCCAGCAGCTACCAGCGGACTAGCAAAGGCACCGGGGAGCTGTTTTTT. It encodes CASSYQRTSKGTGELFF.